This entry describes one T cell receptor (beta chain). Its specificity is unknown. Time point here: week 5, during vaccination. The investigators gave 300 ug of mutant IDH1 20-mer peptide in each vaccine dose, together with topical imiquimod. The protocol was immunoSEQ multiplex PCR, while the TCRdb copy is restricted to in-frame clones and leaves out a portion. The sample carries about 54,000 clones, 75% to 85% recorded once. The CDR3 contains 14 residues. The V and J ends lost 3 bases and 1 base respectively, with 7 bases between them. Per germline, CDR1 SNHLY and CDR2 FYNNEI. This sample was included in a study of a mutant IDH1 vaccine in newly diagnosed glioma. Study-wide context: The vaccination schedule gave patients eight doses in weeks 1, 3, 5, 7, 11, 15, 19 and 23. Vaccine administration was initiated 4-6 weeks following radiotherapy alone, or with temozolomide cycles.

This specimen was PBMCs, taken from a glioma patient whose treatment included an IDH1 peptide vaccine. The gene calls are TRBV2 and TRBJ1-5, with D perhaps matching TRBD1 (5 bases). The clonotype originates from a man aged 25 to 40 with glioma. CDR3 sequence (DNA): TGTGCCAGCAGTGACCGGGACAGCAATCAGCCCCAGCATTTT. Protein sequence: CASSDRDSNQPQHF.